Each of the 25 T cell receptor beta chains below was sequenced from the same sample in a study of T cell responses to AZD1222 COVID-19 vaccine. TCRdb keeps only in-frame clones here, not all; method: immunoSEQ multiplex PCR. The sample shows under 200,000 clones, around 94% of them seen only once. Material: peripheral blood, obtained on day 0 of AZD1222 vaccination. The receptors shown here come from an adult in good health.

This chain links TRBV15 with TRBJ1-1; D not resolved. Germline V gene lookup returns CDR1 LNHNV and CDR2 YYDKDF (reference sequence). V lost 3 bases to trimming and J lost 1 base, with 15 bases between them. The CDR3 runs 16 residues. CDR3 in DNA: TGTGCCACCAGCAGCTACGGGAAAACAAGGAACACTGAAGCTTTCTTT. Its protein product is CATSSYGKTRNTEAFF.

The V and J genes are TRBV5-6 and TRBJ2-7; no firm D call. CDR1 SGHDT and CDR2 YYEEEE come from the germline V gene. Trimming pared 4 bases from V and 4 bases from J, leaving 12 bases between. CDR3 length: 13 amino acids. The CDR3 reads CASSLTETYEQYF. CDR3 DNA: TGTGCCAGCAGCCTTACAGAAACATACGAGCAGTACTTC.

This chain connects TRBV7-2 to TRBJ1-5, with D possibly being TRBD1 (6 bases). The CDR3 consists of 14 residues. Per the germline V gene, CDR1 is SGHTA and CDR2 is FQGNSA. V lost 3 bases, J lost 4 bases, and 10 bases lay in between. The CDR3 is CASSLTGLNQPQHF. CDR3 nucleotides: TGTGCCAGCAGCTTGACAGGCTTAAATCAGCCCCAGCATTTT.

The rearrangement uses TRBV5-1 and TRBJ1-2; 8 bases align to TRBD1. Germline CDR1 is SGHRS and CDR2 is YFSETQ. This CDR3 has 15 amino acids. The V and J ends lost 8 bases and 8 bases, in that order; junction bases with no gene match: 17. CDR3 in DNA: TGCGCCAGTCTCTCGGAACCGACAGGGGCGGACGGCTACACCTTC. It codes for CASLSEPTGADGYTF.

This clone occurred once. J is TRBJ2-5 and V is TRBV14; 9 positions match TRBD2. This CDR3 contains 15 residues. Germline V lookup: CDR1 SGHDN, CDR2 FVKESK. V gave up 0 bases and J gave up 5 bases; unmatched junction bases: 4. The CDR3 reads CASSQDLAGSETQYF. CDR3 coding DNA: TGTGCCAGCAGCCAAGATCTAGCGGGGTCGGAGACCCAGTACTTC.

This sequence joins TRBV20-1 and TRBJ1-1; the D is unclear. CDR3 length equals 11 residues. V lost 1 base, J lost 2 bases, and 2 bases lay in between. The germline V gene encodes CDR1 DFQATT and CDR2 SNEGSKA (reference sequence). Written as DNA, the CDR3 is TGCAGTGCTAGAGTAAACACTGAAGCTTTCTTT. It codes for CSARVNTEAFF.

The chain couples TRBV7-8 to TRBJ2-7; D may be TRBD1 (6 bases). Per the germline V gene, CDR1 is SGHVS and CDR2 is FQNEAQ. This CDR3 is 14 amino acids long. V was clipped by 5 bases and J by 6 bases, with 17 bases between them. The CDR3 loop is CASSMDSAGFEQYF. DNA for the CDR3: TGTGCCAGCAGCATGGACAGTGCCGGGTTCGAGCAGTACTTC.

This chain connects TRBV14 to TRBJ1-2; D is uncertain. This CDR3 has 13 amino acids. Per germline, CDR1 SGHDN and CDR2 FVKESK. Trimming removed 3 bases at V and 2 bases at J, with 7 bases between. The DNA of the CDR3 is TGTGCCAGCAGCCAGGACCGAAACTATGGCTACACCTTC. It is translated as CASSQDRNYGYTF.

The chain uses TRBV7-3 and TRBJ2-3; perhaps TRBD1 as D (6 bases). Germline-derived CDR1 and CDR2 are SGHTA and FQGTGA. The length of the CDR3 is 15 residues. V dropped 5 bases and J dropped 2 bases, with 14 bases sitting between them. The CDR3 here is CASSAGTPFTDTQYF. The CDR3 DNA reads as TGTGCCAGCAGCGCCGGGACACCATTCACAGATACGCAGTATTTT. The whole variable domain, remainder taken from reference TRBV7-3 and TRBJ2-3, is GAGVSQTPSNKVTEKGKYVELRCDPISGHTALYWYRQSLGQGPEFLIYFQGTGAADDSGLPNDRFFAVRPEGSVSTLKIQRTERGDSAVYLCASSAGTPFTDTQYFGPGTRLTVL.

The chain joins TRBV7-9 to TRBJ1-6, with D maybe TRBD1 (5 bases). The V and J ends lost 3 bases and 10 bases respectively, with 10 bases between them. The germline gives CDR1 SEHNR, CDR2 FQNEAQ (reference sequence). The CDR3 runs to 13 residues. Here the CDR3 DNA reads TGTGCCAGCAGCTTGCAGGGATTGTCACCCCTCCACTTT. As protein: CASSLQGLSPLHF.

The chain links TRBV11-1 to TRBJ2-7, with D tentatively TRBD1 (6 bases). There are 15 residues in the CDR3. V lost 5 bases to trimming and J lost 4 bases, with 18 bases between them. The germline gives CDR1 SGHAT, CDR2 FQDESV (reference sequence). CDR3 region: CASSLDTGLVYEQYF. The CDR3 bases are TGTGCCAGCAGCCTAGATACAGGGCTTGTGTACGAGCAGTACTTC.

The gene calls are TRBV6-6 and TRBJ1-6; TRBD1 aligns across 7 bases. Per germline, CDR1 MNHNY and CDR2 SVGAGI (reference sequence). There are 16 residues in the CDR3. The J segment lost 6 bases and the V segment lost 6 bases, leaving 11 bases of the junction unmatched. The CDR3 DNA reads as TGTGCCAGCAGACATGGGACAGACCTATCTAATTCACCCCTCCACTTT. Amino acids: CASRHGTDLSNSPLHF.

This clone was seen just once. The chain employs TRBV6-2 or TRBV6-3 and TRBJ2-7, with D uncertain. CDR1 is MNHEY and CDR2 is SVGEGT in the germline V gene. This CDR3 contains 15 residues. V gave up 0 bases and J gave up 2 bases, with 11 bases separating them. The CDR3 spells CASSYSDLRAYEQYF. The CDR3 region has the DNA TGTGCCAGCAGTTACTCCGACCTCCGGGCCTACGAGCAGTACTTC.

The chain has TRBV12-3 or TRBV12-4 and TRBJ1-5; D gene unclear. This CDR3 contains 13 residues. V lost 7 bases and J lost 2, with 9 bases in between. Here the CDR3 reads CASTLGGNQPQHF. The CDR3 DNA sequence: TGTGCCAGCACCTTAGGAGGCAATCAGCCCCAGCATTTT.

A single count supports this clone. The chain couples TRBV28 to TRBJ1-4, with D tentatively TRBD1 (6 bases). Trimming took 0 bases from V and 3 from J, leaving 11 bases between them. The V gene's germline CDR1 is MDHEN and CDR2 SYDVKM. CDR3 length: 16 residues. The CDR3 nucleotides read TGTGCCAGCAGTTTATGGACAGGCTCGGCTAATGAAAAACTGTTTTTT. Encoded protein: CASSLWTGSANEKLFF.

This sequence joins TRBV12-3 or TRBV12-4 and TRBJ2-7, with TRBD2 identical over 11 bases. Trimming took 2 bases from V and 10 from J; bases not matched to a gene: 1. The CDR3 totals 12 residues. CDR3 coding DNA: TGTGCCAGCAGTTTAACTAGCGGGGGCCAGTACTTC. Amino acid sequence: CASSLTSGGQYF.

The V call is TRBV9, the J call TRBJ2-2; TRBD2 agrees at 9 bases. Germline CDR1 reads SGDLS; CDR2 reads YYNGEE. With 3 bases clipped from V and 6 bases from J, the junction kept 12 bases outside the gene matches. The CDR3 is made up of 17 amino acids. The CDR3 DNA reads TGTGCCAGCAGCGCAACTGAGCGGGGGGCGGTATCCGGGGAGCTGTTTTTT. It yields the protein CASSATERGAVSGELFF.

The gene calls are TRBV19 and TRBJ1-1; D not resolved. The germline V gene encodes CDR1 LNHDA and CDR2 SQIVND (reference sequence). This CDR3 comprises 11 residues. V lost 8 bases and J 3 bases, leaving 7 bases between the germline ends. CDR3 protein: CASFQYTEAFF. CDR3 in DNA: TGTGCCAGTTTTCAATACACTGAAGCTTTCTTT.

The rearrangement joins TRBV4-1 to TRBJ1-2, with D perhaps TRBD1 (5 bases). Germline loops: CDR1 MGHRA, CDR2 YSYEKL. V lost 5 bases and J lost 4, with 11 bases in between. The length of the CDR3 is 13 residues. The CDR3 DNA reads as TGCGCCAGCAGCTACGACAGTTCCTATGGCTACACCTTC. It yields the protein CASSYDSSYGYTF.

The chain carries TRBV6-5 and TRBJ1-4, with D unresolved. The CDR3 contains 13 residues. Germline V gene lookup returns CDR1 MNHEY and CDR2 SVGAGI. V was shortened by 6 bases and J by 4 bases, with 9 bases between the two germline ends. In DNA, the CDR3 is TGTGCCAGCAGGGAGCAGAATAATGAAAAACTGTTTTTT. Protein product: CASREQNNEKLFF.

The V gene is TRBV10-2, the J gene TRBJ1-2; D unresolved. The CDR3 length is 11 residues. Germline CDR1 reads WSHSY; CDR2 reads SAAADI. V was shortened by 4 bases and J by 1 base, with 1 base between the two germline ends. The CDR3 sequence is CASSVNYGYTF. DNA of the CDR3: TGCGCCAGCAGTGTTAACTATGGCTACACCTTC.

This sequence joins TRBV19 and TRBJ2-3, with 8 bases identical to TRBD1. From germline, CDR1 is LNHDA and CDR2 SQIVND (reference sequence). CDR3 length: 15 residues. J gave up 0 bases and V 2 bases, and 1 base lay outside the gene matches. The CDR3 loop reads CASSIQGASTDTQYF. The CDR3 DNA follows: TGTGCCAGTAGTATACAGGGGGCTAGCACAGATACGCAGTATTTT.

The chain couples TRBV25-1 to TRBJ1-6, with D perhaps matching TRBD1 (6 bases). The germline V and J ends were trimmed by 4 bases and 7 bases, with 11 bases remaining between them. Germline CDR1 is MGHDK and CDR2 is SYGVNS. The CDR3 sequence is 14 residues long. The CDR3 DNA is TGTGCCAGCAGTGCACAGGGTTACAATTCACCCCTCCACTTT. This gives the protein CASSAQGYNSPLHF.

This clone has more than one count but fewer than ten. The chain uses TRBV5-6 and TRBJ1-6; tentatively, D is TRBD1 (6 bases). There are 13 residues in the CDR3. Trimming cost V 4 bases and J 9 bases, with 11 bases left between them. The V gene's germline CDR1 is SGHDT and CDR2 YYEEEE. The CDR3: CASSRQGFSPLHF. The CDR3 bases are TGTGCCAGCAGCAGGCAGGGGTTTTCACCCCTCCACTTT.

J is TRBJ1-5 and V is TRBV7-9; no definite D call. Germline CDR1 SEHNR, CDR2 FQNEAQ (reference sequence). The CDR3 length is 12 residues. V shed 1 base and J shed 7 bases, with 5 bases lying between them. CDR3 residues: CASSLEWQPQHF. CDR3 nucleotides: TGTGCCAGCAGCTTAGAGTGGCAGCCCCAGCATTTT.